One and the same sample provided the 14 T cell receptor beta chains below, sequenced in a study of cytomegalovirus exposure and HLA in healthy donors. Profiling relied on immunoSEQ multiplex PCR, and the TCRdb table lists in-frame clones only, not all of them. This sample yields roughly 75,000 clones, of which approximately 80% are seen a single time; 2.5% to 3.5% belongs to the top ten. The sequencing sample was made of PBMCs. Receptors originate from a man aged 25 to 40 in good health and CMV-seronegative.

This sequence joins TRBV19 and TRBJ1-4; 7 positions match TRBD1. This CDR3 has 16 residues. Per the germline V gene, CDR1 is LNHDA and CDR2 is SQIVND (reference sequence). V trimming: 5 bases; J trimming: 8 bases; junction bases outside the gene matches: 14. The CDR3 loop reads CASSVPLTGLREKLFF. Written as DNA, the CDR3 is TGTGCCAGTAGTGTTCCTTTGACAGGGTTGAGGGAAAAACTGTTTTTT.

This chain uses TRBV5-5 with TRBJ2-3; 8 bases are a match to TRBD2. J was trimmed by 7 bases and V by 4 bases; bases with no gene match: 17. The CDR3 runs to 17 residues. CDR1 and CDR2 from the germline V gene are SGHKS and YYEKEE (reference sequence). CDR3 coding DNA: TGTGCCAGCAGCCCGGGGGGGGCAGGGCCGCAATCTTATACGCAGTATTTT. It encodes CASSPGGAGPQSYTQYF.

The V gene is TRBV6-5, the J gene TRBJ2-7, with 9 bases lining up with TRBD2. V lost 9 bases and J lost 3; bases outside the gene matches: 9. In germline, CDR1 is MNHEY, CDR2 SVGAGI. The CDR3 contains 14 residues. The CDR3 protein is CARQRGASYYEQYF. The CDR3 nucleotides are TGTGCCAGGCAGCGGGGGGCGAGTTACTACGAGCAGTACTTC.

The chain joins TRBV27 to TRBJ2-2, with D perhaps TRBD2 (5 bases). This CDR3 contains 17 residues. Germline V gene lookup returns CDR1 MNHEY and CDR2 SMNVEV (reference sequence). V was cut by 0 bases and J by 4 bases, with 15 bases left in between. The CDR3 is CASSLSRGAEVTGELFF. The CDR3 DNA sequence: TGTGCCAGCAGTTTATCTCGGGGAGCGGAAGTCACCGGGGAGCTGTTTTTT.

The chain links TRBV6-5 to TRBJ2-7; 10 bases line up with TRBD2. V shed 6 bases, J shed 2 bases, and the junction held 7 bases outside the gene matches. This CDR3 has 15 amino acids. CDR1 is MNHEY, CDR2 SVGAGI, per germline. The chain's CDR3 is CASRLSGGPPYEQYF. The CDR3, as DNA: TGTGCCAGCAGGCTTAGCGGGGGGCCACCCTACGAGCAGTACTTC.

V gene TRBV19 combines with J gene TRBJ2-1, with D possibly matching TRBD1 (6 bases). Germline loops: CDR1 LNHDA, CDR2 SQIVND (reference sequence). The V and J ends lost 4 bases and 5 bases respectively, with 15 bases between them. The CDR3 spans 15 residues. As DNA, the CDR3 is TGTGCCAGTAGTAACAGGGTTGCGTTCGACAATGAGCAGTTCTTC. Translated: CASSNRVAFDNEQFF.

This chain joins TRBV15 and TRBJ2-5; TRBD2 matches 7 bases. Looked up from germline, CDR1 is LNHNV and CDR2 is YYDKDF (reference sequence). V shed 5 bases and J 3 bases; nucleotides not matched to a gene: 6. This CDR3 contains 14 residues. The CDR3 DNA reads as TGTGCCACCAGCGGAAGCGGGACGGAAGAGACCCAGTACTTC. It encodes CATSGSGTEETQYF.

V usage is TRBV28 and J usage is TRBJ2-7, with D maybe TRBD2 (7 bases). Per the germline V gene, CDR1 is MDHEN and CDR2 is SYDVKM. The V gene lost 2 bases and the J gene lost 1 base, with 12 bases spanning the gap. The CDR3 length is 15 residues. This CDR3 is CASSLGGAFSYEQYF. The CDR3 DNA reads TGTGCCAGCAGTTTAGGGGGGGCCTTTTCCTACGAGCAGTACTTC.

The V call is TRBV28, the J call TRBJ1-2; 7 bases map to TRBD1. CDR3 length: 16 amino acids. Losses at the gene ends were 6 bases for V and 4 bases for J; bases not matched to a gene: 14. The V gene's germline CDR1 is MDHEN and CDR2 SYDVKM. DNA for the CDR3: TGTGCCAGCAGCCTAACAGACAGGGAGCGTGCCTATGGCTACACCTTC. The encoded protein is CASSLTDRERAYGYTF.

The V call is TRBV30, the J call TRBJ2-5, with TRBD1 identical over 8 bases. Germline CDR1 is GTSNPN and CDR2 is SVGIG (reference sequence). There are 14 residues in the CDR3. J was trimmed by 4 bases and V by 8 bases; bases with no gene match: 12. This CDR3 is CAAVSGGRTETQYF. CDR3 nucleotides: TGTGCCGCAGTATCAGGGGGCCGGACAGAGACCCAGTACTTC.

CDR3 sequence: CASSQTPDSNQPQHF. In nucleotides, the CDR3 is TGTGCCAGCTCACAGACTCCGGACAGTAATCAGCCCCAGCATTTT. The rearrangement uses TRBV18 and TRBJ1-5; possibly TRBD1 for D (6 bases). V was trimmed by 4 bases and J by 4 bases, leaving 14 bases between them. Germline CDR1 and CDR2: KGHSH and LQKENI. The CDR3 is 15 amino acids.

This chain connects TRBV5-6 to TRBJ2-5, with TRBD1 identical over 9 bases. Germline V gene data show CDR1 as SGHDT and CDR2 as YYEEEE. Trimming removed 0 bases from V and 5 bases from J; junction bases left unmatched: 8. The CDR3 is 16 residues long. The DNA for the CDR3 is TGTGCCAGCAGCTTGGCTCGCGGGACAGGGCTGGAGACCCAGTACTTC. Its translation is CASSLARGTGLETQYF.

The V gene is TRBV5-1, the J gene TRBJ1-4; 7 nucleotides line up with TRBD1. CDR1 and CDR2 (germline): SGHRS, YFSETQ. V dropped 3 bases and J dropped 4; count of bases not matched to a gene: 6. The CDR3 has 15 amino acids. The CDR3 bases are TGCGCCAGCAGCTCCGGGGACAGTGATAATGAAAAACTGTTTTTT. Protein sequence: CASSSGDSDNEKLFF.

This clone has just a few counts. V is TRBV7-9 and J is TRBJ1-1; TRBD1 matches 8 bases. CDR1 is SEHNR, CDR2 FQNEAQ, per germline (reference sequence). The CDR3 totals 12 residues. V lost 7 bases to trimming and J lost 8 bases; unmatched junction nucleotides: 6. CDR3 in amino acids: CASIPGQVEAFF. The CDR3 region has the DNA TGTGCCAGCATCCCGGGACAGGTAGAAGCTTTCTTT.